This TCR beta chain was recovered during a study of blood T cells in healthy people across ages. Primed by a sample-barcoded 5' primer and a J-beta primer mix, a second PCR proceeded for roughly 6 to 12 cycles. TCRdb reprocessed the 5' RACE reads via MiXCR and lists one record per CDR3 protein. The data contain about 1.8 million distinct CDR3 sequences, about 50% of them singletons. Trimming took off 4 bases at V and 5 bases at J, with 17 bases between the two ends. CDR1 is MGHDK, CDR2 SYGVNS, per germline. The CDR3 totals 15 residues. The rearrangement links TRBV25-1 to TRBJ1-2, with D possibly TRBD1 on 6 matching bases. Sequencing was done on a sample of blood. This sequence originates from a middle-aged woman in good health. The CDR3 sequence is CASSGQGNSRYGYTF. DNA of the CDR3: TGTGCCAGCAGTGGGCAGGGGAATTCTAGATATGGCTACACCTTC.